The clone carrying this T cell receptor beta chain appeared a few times. The antigen is unknown. Lactation, pregnancy, other autoimmune disease or uncontrolled infection led to exclusion of patients. The data are from a study of T cells in Graves' hyperthyroidism and ophthalmopathy. Study-level background: Peripheral blood was secured at the point of initial diagnosis, before any treatment.

Germline V gene sequence: CDR1 MGHRA, CDR2 YSYEKL. Trimming cost V 0 bases and J 3 bases, with 15 bases left between them. CDR3 size: 17 residues. Study conclusions and caveats: Ophthalmopathy was predicted by the model a median of approximately 6 months ahead of onset. Most clonotypes that expanded in the thyroid above 0.001 also showed up in blood.

Regions amplified from RNA transcripts were the TCR beta CDR3 regions. Initially, a first-round RT-PCR of the TCR CDR3 employed the HTBI primer set. TCRdb re-called the multiplex PCR reads through MiXCR, storing one row per CDR3 protein. Of about 350,000 distinct CDR3 sequences listed, roughly 15% are singletons. This chain links TRBV4-1 with TRBJ1-5; D may be TRBD1 (5 bases). Input material: blood. This TCR was sampled from a woman aged 60-75 years with Graves' ophthalmopathy. CDR3 in amino acids: CASSQESGRRDNQPQHF. DNA for the CDR3: TGCGCCAGCAGCCAAGAATCGGGGCGGAGAGACAATCAGCCCCAGCATTTT.